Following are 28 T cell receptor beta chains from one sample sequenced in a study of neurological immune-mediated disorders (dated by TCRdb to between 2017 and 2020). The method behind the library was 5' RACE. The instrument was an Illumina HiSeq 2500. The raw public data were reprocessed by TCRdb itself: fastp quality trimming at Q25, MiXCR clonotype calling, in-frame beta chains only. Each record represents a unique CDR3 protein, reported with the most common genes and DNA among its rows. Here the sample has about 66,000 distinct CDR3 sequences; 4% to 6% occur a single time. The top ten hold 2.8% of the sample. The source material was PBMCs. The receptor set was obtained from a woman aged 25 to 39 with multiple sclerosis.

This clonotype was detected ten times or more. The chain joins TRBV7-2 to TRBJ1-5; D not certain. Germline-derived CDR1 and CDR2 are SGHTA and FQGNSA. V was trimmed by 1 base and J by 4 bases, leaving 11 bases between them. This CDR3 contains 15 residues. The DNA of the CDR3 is TGTGCCAGCAGCTTAGGTGGAGGGAGAAATCAGCCCCAGCATTTT. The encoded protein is CASSLGGGRNQPQHF. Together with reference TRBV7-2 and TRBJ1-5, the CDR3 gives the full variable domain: GAGVSQSPSNKVTEKGKDVELRCDPISGHTALYWYRQSLGQGLEFLIYFQGNSAPDKSGLPSDRFSAERTGGSVSTLTIQRTQQEDSAVYLCASSLGGGRNQPQHFGDGTRLSIL.

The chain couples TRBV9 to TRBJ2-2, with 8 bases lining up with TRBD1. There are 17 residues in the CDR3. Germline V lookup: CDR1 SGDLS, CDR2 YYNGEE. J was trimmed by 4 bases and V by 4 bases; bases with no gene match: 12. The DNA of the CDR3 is TGTGCCAGCAGCACTACAGGGGGAGGCCGGGGCACCGGGGAGCTGTTTTTT. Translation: CASSTTGGGRGTGELFF.

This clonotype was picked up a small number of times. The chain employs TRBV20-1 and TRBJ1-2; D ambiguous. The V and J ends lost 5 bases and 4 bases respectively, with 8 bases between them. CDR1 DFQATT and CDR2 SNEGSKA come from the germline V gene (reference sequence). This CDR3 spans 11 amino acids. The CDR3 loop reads CSAATRYGYTF. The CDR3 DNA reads TGCAGTGCTGCGACCCGCTATGGCTACACCTTC.

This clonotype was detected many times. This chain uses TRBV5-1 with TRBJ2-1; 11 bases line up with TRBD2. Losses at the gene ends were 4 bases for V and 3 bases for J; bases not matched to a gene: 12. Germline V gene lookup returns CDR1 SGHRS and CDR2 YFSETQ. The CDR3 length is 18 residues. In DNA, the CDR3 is TGCGCCAGCAGCACCACTAGCGGGGGCACGGGAATCTACAATGAGCAGTTCTTC. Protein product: CASSTTSGGTGIYNEQFF.

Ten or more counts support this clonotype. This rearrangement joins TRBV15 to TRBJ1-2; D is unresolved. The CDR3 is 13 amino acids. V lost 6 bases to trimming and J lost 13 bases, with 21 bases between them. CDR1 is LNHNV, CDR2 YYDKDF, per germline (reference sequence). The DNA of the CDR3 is TGTGCCACCAGACAGCGGGCGGAGGACCTACGCACCTTC. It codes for CATRQRAEDLRTF.

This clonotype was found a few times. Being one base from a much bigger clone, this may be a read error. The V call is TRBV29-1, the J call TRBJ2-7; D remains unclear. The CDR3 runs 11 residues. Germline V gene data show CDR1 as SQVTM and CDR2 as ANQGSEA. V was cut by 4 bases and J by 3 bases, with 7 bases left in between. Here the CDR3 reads CSVGTDYEQYF. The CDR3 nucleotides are TGCAGCGTTGGTACCGACTACGAGCAGTACTTC.

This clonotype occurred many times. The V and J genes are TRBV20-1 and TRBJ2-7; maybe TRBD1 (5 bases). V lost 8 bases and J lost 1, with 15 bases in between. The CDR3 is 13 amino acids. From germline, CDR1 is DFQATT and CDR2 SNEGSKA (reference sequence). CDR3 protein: CSKKGYRSYEQYF. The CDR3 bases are TGCAGTAAGAAGGGGTACCGGTCCTACGAGCAGTACTTC.

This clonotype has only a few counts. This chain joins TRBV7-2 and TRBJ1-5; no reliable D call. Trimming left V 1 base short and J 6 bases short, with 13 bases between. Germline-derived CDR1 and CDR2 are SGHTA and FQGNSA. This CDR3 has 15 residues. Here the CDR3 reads CASSLGRTPGQPQHF. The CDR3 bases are TGTGCCAGCAGCTTAGGGAGGACCCCGGGTCAGCCCCAGCATTTT.

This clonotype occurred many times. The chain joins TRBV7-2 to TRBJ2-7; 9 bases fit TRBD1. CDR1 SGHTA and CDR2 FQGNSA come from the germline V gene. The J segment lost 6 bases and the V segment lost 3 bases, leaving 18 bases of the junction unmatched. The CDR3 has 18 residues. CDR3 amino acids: CASSFKPRDRDRDCEQYF. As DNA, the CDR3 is TGTGCCAGCAGCTTTAAGCCTCGCGACCGGGACAGGGATTGCGAGCAGTACTTC.

The CDR3: CASSQGQGADYGYTF. As DNA, the CDR3 is TGTGCCAGCAGCCAGGGACAGGGGGCAGACTATGGCTACACCTTC. V usage is TRBV5-6 and J usage is TRBJ1-2, with 12 bases aligning to TRBD1. CDR1 SGHDT and CDR2 YYEEEE come from the germline V gene. Losses at the gene ends were 4 bases for V and 3 bases for J; bases not matched to a gene: 4. This CDR3 has 15 amino acids. The full variable domain, its missing parts supplied by reference TRBV5-6 and TRBJ1-2, is DAGVTQSPTHLIKTRGQQVTLRCSPKSGHDTVSWYQQALGQGPQFIFQYYEEEERQRGNFPDRFSGHQFPNYSSELNVNALLLGDSALYLCASSQGQGADYGYTFGSGTRLTVV.

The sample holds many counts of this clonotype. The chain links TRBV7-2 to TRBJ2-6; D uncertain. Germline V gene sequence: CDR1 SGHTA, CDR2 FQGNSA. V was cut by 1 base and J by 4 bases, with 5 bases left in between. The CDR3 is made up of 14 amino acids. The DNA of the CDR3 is TGTGCCAGCAGCTTAGTTGGGGGGGCCAACGTCCTGACTTTC. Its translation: CASSLVGGANVLTF.

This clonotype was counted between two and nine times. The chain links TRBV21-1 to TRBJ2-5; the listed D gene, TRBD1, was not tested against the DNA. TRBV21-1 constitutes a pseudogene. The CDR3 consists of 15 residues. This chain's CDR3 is CASSKVPGEQETQYF. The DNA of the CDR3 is TGTGCCAGCAGCAAAGTGCCAGGGGAACAAGAGACCCAGTACTTC.

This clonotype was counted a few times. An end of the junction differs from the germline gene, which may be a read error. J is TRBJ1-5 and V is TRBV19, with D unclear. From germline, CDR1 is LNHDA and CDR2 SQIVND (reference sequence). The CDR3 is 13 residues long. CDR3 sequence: CASSLGLISPQNF. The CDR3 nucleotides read TGTGCCAGTAGTCTTGGACTGATTTCGCCCCAGAATTTT.

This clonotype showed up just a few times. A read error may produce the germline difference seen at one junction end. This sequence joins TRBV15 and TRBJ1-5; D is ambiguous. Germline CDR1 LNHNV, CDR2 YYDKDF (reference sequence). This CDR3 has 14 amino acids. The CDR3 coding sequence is TGTGCCACCAGCAGCGGACTTAACAATCAGCCCCAGAATTTT. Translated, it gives CATSSGLNNQPQNF.

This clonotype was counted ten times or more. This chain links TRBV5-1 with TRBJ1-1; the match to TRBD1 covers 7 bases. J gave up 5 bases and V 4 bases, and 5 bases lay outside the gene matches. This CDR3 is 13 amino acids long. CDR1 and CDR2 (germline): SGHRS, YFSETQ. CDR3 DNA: TGCGCCAGCAGCGCCACAGGGGAGACTGAAGCTTTCTTT. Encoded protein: CASSATGETEAFF.

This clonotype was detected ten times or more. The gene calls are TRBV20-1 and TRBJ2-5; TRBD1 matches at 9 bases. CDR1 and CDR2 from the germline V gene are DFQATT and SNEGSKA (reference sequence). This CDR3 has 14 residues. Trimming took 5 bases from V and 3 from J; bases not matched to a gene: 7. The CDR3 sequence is CSAGRDREKETQYF. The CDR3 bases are TGCAGTGCTGGAAGGGACAGGGAGAAAGAGACCCAGTACTTC.

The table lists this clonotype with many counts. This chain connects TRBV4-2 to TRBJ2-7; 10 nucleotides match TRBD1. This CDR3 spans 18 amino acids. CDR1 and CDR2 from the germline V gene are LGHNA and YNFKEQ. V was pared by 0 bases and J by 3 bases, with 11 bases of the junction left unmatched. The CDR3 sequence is CASSQDLVGTGVSYEQYF. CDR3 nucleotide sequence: TGTGCCAGCAGCCAAGATCTAGTAGGGACAGGGGTGAGCTACGAGCAGTACTTC.

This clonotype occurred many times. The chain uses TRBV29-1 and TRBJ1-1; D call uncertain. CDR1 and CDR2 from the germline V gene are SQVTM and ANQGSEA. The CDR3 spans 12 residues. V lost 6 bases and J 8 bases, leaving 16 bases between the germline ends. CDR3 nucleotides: TGCAGCGTGGGAACTCCCTTAGAAGAAGCTTTCTTT. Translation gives CSVGTPLEEAFF.

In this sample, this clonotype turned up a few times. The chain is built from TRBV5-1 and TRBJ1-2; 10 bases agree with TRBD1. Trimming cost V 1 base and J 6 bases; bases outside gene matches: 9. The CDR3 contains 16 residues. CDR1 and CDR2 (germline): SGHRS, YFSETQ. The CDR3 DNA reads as TGCGCCAGCAGCTTGCGACAGGGGGCTCCGGAGGATGGCTACACCTTC. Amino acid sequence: CASSLRQGAPEDGYTF.

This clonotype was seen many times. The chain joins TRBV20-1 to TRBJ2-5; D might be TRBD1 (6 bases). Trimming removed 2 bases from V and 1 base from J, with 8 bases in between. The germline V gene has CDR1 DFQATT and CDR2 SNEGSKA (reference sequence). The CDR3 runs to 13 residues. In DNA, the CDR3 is TGCAGTGCTAGAAGGGACACCCAAGAGACCCAGTACTTC. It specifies CSARRDTQETQYF.

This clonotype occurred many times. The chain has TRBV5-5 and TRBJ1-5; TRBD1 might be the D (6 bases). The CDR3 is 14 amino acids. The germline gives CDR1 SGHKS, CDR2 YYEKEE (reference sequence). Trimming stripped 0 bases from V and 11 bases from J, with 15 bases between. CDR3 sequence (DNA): TGTGCCAGCAGCTTGGAACAGGGTTTTCTAGCCCAGCATTTT. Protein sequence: CASSLEQGFLAQHF.

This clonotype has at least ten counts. The CDR3 reads CASSLRGGPTGELFF. As DNA, the CDR3 is TGTGCCAGCAGTTTGAGGGGGGGCCCCACCGGGGAGCTGTTTTTT. The rearrangement links TRBV12-3 or TRBV12-4 to TRBJ2-2, with D possibly TRBD2 on 7 matching bases. This CDR3 has 15 amino acids. V was pared by 3 bases and J by 4 bases, with 12 bases between.

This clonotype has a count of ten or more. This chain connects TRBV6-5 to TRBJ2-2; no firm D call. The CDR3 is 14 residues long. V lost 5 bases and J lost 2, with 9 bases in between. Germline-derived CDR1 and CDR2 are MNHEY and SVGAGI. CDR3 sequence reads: CASSPILNTGELFF. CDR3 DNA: TGTGCCAGCAGTCCAATACTCAACACCGGGGAGCTGTTTTTT.

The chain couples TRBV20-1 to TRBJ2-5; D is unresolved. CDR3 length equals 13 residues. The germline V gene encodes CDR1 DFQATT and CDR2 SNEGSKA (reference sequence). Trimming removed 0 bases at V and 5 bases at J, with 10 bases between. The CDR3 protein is CSARDRRSETQYF. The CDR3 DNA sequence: TGCAGTGCTAGAGATAGGAGATCTGAGACCCAGTACTTC.

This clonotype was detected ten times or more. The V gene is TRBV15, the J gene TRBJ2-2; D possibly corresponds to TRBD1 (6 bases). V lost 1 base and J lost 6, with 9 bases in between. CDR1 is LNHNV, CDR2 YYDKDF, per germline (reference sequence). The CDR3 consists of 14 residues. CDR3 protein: CATSRGPGAGELFF. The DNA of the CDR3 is TGTGCCACCAGCAGAGGCCCAGGGGCCGGGGAGCTGTTTTTT.

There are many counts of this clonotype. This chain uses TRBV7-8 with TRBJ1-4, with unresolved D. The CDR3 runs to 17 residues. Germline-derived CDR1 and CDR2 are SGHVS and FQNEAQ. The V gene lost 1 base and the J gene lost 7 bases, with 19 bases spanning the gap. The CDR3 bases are TGTGCCAGCAGCTTAGAAAGGGTTGTAGATATGGTTGAAAAACTGTTTTTT. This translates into CASSLERVVDMVEKLFF.

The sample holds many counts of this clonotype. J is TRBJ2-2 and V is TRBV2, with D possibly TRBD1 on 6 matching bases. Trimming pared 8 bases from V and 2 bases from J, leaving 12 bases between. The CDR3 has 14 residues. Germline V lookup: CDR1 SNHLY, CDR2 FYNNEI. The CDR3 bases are TGTGCCAGCGTAACAGGGATTAACACCGGGGAGCTGTTTTTT. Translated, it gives CASVTGINTGELFF.

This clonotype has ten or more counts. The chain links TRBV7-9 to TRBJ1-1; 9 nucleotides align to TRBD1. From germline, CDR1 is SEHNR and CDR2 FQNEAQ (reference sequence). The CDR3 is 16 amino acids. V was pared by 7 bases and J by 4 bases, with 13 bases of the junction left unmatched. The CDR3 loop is CASIRTGAERATEAFF. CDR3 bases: TGTGCCAGCATCAGGACAGGGGCCGAGAGGGCCACTGAAGCTTTCTTT.